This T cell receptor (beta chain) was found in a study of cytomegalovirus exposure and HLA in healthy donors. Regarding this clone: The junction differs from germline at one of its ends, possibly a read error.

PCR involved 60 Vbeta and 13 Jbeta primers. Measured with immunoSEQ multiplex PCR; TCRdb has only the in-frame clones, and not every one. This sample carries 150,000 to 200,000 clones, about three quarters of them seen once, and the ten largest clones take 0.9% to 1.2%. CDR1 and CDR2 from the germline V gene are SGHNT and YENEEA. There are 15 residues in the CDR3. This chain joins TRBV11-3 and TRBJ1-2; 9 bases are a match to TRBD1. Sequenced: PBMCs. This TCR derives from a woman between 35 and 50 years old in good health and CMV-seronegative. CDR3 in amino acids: CTSSRPGDRVYGYTF. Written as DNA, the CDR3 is TGTACCAGCAGCCGACCGGGGGACAGGGTCTATGGCTACACCTTC.